There are many counts of the clone carrying this TCR beta chain. The data belong to a study of T cells in Graves' hyperthyroidism and ophthalmopathy. The CDR3 sequence is 12 residues long. Per germline, CDR1 DFQATT and CDR2 SNEGSKA (reference sequence). The V end lost 3 bases, the J end lost 8 bases, and 11 bases lay between the germline ends. There were TCR beta CDR3 regions amplified from RNA transcripts. First-round RT-PCR of the TCR CDR3 relied on the HTBI primer set. TCRdb passed the multiplex PCR reads through MiXCR, listing each CDR3 protein once. The sample shows 480,000 or so distinct CDR3 sequences, under 15% of them seen only once.

The sequence derives from a woman between 18 and 30 years old with Graves' hyperthyroidism. The rearrangement joins TRBV20-1 to TRBJ2-4; weak D call: TRBD1 (6 bases). Input material: blood. This CDR3 reads CSARGAVDIQYF. CDR3 DNA: TGCAGTGCTAGGGGGGCCGTGGACATTCAGTACTTC.